This TCR beta chain was captured by sequencing in a study of beta chain features in type 1 diabetes. Concerning this clone itself: Its antigen is undetermined.

cDNA synthesis used the whole RNA isolate, giving expressed TCRB sequences. Sequencing used immunoSEQ multiplex PCR; TCRdb keeps in-frame clones, though not all of them. The table lists roughly 150,000 clones, 11% of them singletons. The study, taken as a whole, reports: Compared with healthy donors, patients appeared to share more similar naive, central memory and regulatory TCRB repertoires.

Cell sorting via CD45RO/CCR7/CD25/CD127/CD95/CD27 was performed to obtain CD4+ naive, central memory, regulatory and stem cell-like memory cells. Purity above 95% was achieved in all sorted populations. Trimming cost V 2 bases and J 5 bases, with 10 bases left between them. Germline V gives CDR1 SGHTA, CDR2 FQGNSA. CDR3 length: 13 amino acids. This receptor was taken from a man aged 18 to 30 in good health. The sample comprised central memory CD4+ T cells from blood. The chain combines TRBV7-2 with TRBJ2-7, with D tentatively TRBD2 (5 bases). The CDR3 protein is CASSLYSEDEQYF. CDR3 DNA sequence: TGTGCCAGCAGCTTATATAGCGAAGACGAGCAGTACTTC.